This passage covers 8 T cell receptor beta chains from one sample sequenced in a study of blood T cell repertoires in COVID-19. Clones were sequenced by immunoSEQ multiplex PCR, and TCRdb holds only the in-frame ones, with some missing. The table has about 350,000 clones, 88% seen once. Material for sequencing was PBMCs or T cells enriched from blood (not recorded which). Every receptor here comes from a woman aged 25 to 39 who had been exposed to COVID-19.

This clone was recorded once. The CDR3 sequence: CASSLARGTGELFF. In DNA form, the CDR3 reads TGTGCCAGCAGCTTAGCGCGGGGGACCGGGGAGCTGTTTTTT. The chain recombines TRBV7-6 with TRBJ2-2; 7 nucleotides agree with TRBD2. The CDR3 runs to 14 residues. Germline CDR1 reads SGHVS; CDR2 reads FNYEAQ. V shed 0 bases, J shed 5 bases, and the junction held 0 bases outside the gene matches.

V usage is TRBV29-1 and J usage is TRBJ2-7; D gene uncertain. The CDR3 has 13 residues. Per the germline V gene, CDR1 is SQVTM and CDR2 is ANQGSEA. Deletions cut 0 bases from V and 6 bases from J, with 12 bases between. The CDR3 loop is CSVEETSRSEQYF. Written as DNA, the CDR3 is TGCAGCGTTGAAGAAACTTCACGATCCGAGCAGTACTTC.

The chain employs TRBV12-5 and TRBJ1-5; 10 bases line up with TRBD1. Trimming cost V 3 bases and J 0 bases; bases outside gene matches: 11. The CDR3 has 19 residues. CDR1 is LGHNT, CDR2 FRNRAP, per germline. This CDR3 is CASGFHGTGAFYSNQPQHF. CDR3 sequence (DNA): TGTGCTAGTGGTTTCCACGGGACAGGGGCTTTTTATAGCAATCAGCCCCAGCATTTT.

The chain couples TRBV7-9 to TRBJ2-7; TRBD2 is a possible D gene (7 bases). Germline-derived CDR1 and CDR2 are SEHNR and FQNEAQ (reference sequence). The CDR3 runs 16 residues. Deletions cut 5 bases from V and 6 bases from J, with 23 bases between. CDR3 residues: CASSRRGDTNAVEQYF. CDR3 DNA sequence: TGTGCCAGCAGCCGTCGGGGGGACACAAACGCCGTCGAGCAGTACTTC.

V and J are TRBV3-1 (or the pseudogene TRBV3-2) and TRBJ2-1; 7 bases map to TRBD2. This CDR3 has 14 residues. The V gene's germline CDR1 is LGHDT and CDR2 YNNKEL (reference sequence). Trimming removed 1 base from V and 13 bases from J; junction bases left unmatched: 10. The CDR3 spells CASSQASVTSAQFF. CDR3 bases: TGTGCCAGCAGCCAAGCATCGGTTACTAGCGCCCAGTTCTTC.

The chain employs TRBV5-1 and TRBJ2-5; 9 positions match TRBD2. CDR1 is SGHRS and CDR2 is YFSETQ in the germline V gene. V dropped 2 bases and J dropped 2; count of bases not matched to a gene: 7. The CDR3 sequence is 16 residues long. The CDR3 reads CASSFESGRLQETQYF. CDR3 coding DNA: TGCGCCAGCAGCTTCGAGAGCGGGAGGTTACAAGAGACCCAGTACTTC.

The chain is built from TRBV12-3 or TRBV12-4 and TRBJ1-1; unclear D gene. This CDR3 is 13 amino acids long. Trimming took 7 bases from V and 0 from J, leaving 9 bases between them. The CDR3 nucleotides read TGTGCCAGCACCAATACTATGAACACTGAAGCTTTCTTT. Translating gives CASTNTMNTEAFF.

The chain combines TRBV28 with TRBJ2-1; 10 bases line up with TRBD2. Germline V gene data show CDR1 as MDHEN and CDR2 as SYDVKM. V shed 6 bases, J shed 5 bases, and the junction held 10 bases outside the gene matches. This CDR3 comprises 16 residues. CDR3 region: CASRLPSGSPHNEQFF. Here the CDR3 DNA reads TGTGCCAGCAGATTACCTAGCGGGAGCCCCCACAATGAGCAGTTCTTC.